The entry below describes one T cell receptor beta chain. Its antigen specificity is not known. Per-base qualities were not stored, and no clone one base away is much larger. This entry is derived from a study of type 1 and type 2 diabetes patients (dated by TCRdb to the mid-2010s). About the full investigation: Some 10 type 1 diabetes patients, a few type 2 diabetes patients and about 6 nondiabetic controls, all recruited in China, made up the cohort. Across the study, CD4+ and CD8+ T cells were positively selected from PBMCs using CD4 or CD8 MicroBeads on MACS columns. A total of 15 million to 20 million paired-end reads was generated across the whole study. In the study, high-throughput sequencing was used to profile TCRbeta repertoires so that type 1 diabetes, type 2 diabetes and nondiabetic individuals could be compared. Type 2 diabetes patients were used as a disease comparison group for the type 1 diabetes patients. Comparing approximately 20-cycle and 25-cycle amplification showed similar V gene usage, suggesting similar primer efficiencies and random PCR bias. Sequencing of the TCRbeta libraries was paired-end and was performed on Illumina HiSeq 2000 or MiSeq instruments. Broader findings and caveats from the paper: Only a limited number of T2D and control samples were sequenced, so some T1D-only HECs might also appear in more T2D or control samples. In both CD4+ and CD8+ T cells, type 2 diabetes repertoires were highly diverse and significantly more diverse than type 1 diabetes repertoires. Highly correlated V and J gene usage patterns were observed for type 2 diabetes and control samples, with an average of around 0.97 between samples. Type 2 diabetes patients had few highly-expanded CD4+ clones, median one, accounting for a median approximately 3.8% of reads. The study groups were not matched for age and gender, which could bias interpretation.

Standard classification criteria for type 1 or type 2 diabetes were met by all diabetic patients, and glucose and C-peptide were assessed by WHO-recommended methods. Donors with other autoimmune diseases or infections within the previous four weeks were excluded from participation. Approximately 9.7 milliliters of peripheral blood were drawn from each participant. PBMCs were isolated with LymphoPrep density separation. The instrument given in TCRdb is Illumina MiSeq. Genomic DNA from sorted T cell subsets served as template for TCRbeta CDR3 amplification. The TCRbeta CDR3 region was amplified by multiplex PCR with 30 forward and 13 reverse primers. After the PCR products were purified with AMPure XP beads, a second PCR of about 24 cycles was run to add indices and adaptors. Before sequencing, the QIAquick Gel Extraction Kit was used to gel-purify the libraries. On the study's bioinformatics: Paired-end reads were merged with FLASH and aligned to IMGT V, D and J germline references using IgBLAST. Reads with below 70% alignment identity to germline references were discarded, leaving some 10 million reads study-wide. CDR3 boundaries, reading frame and productivity were assigned according to IMGT definitions. Highly-expanded clones were defined as clones making up 1% or more of reads, and normalized Shannon entropy was used to measure diversity. Unpaired two-tailed t-tests were used to test for differences in Shannon entropy between groups. Starting from the raw public reads, TCRdb applied fastp trimming at Q25, assembled clones with MiXCR and retained in-frame beta chains. Records with the same CDR3 protein are collapsed into one entry carrying the most frequent genes and DNA. TCRdb's processing, not the study's, gives the V and J calls here. In all, the sample holds under 300,000 distinct CDR3 sequences, and roughly 50% of those were seen once. The leading ten clones occupy roughly an eighth of the sample.

Sample: peripheral blood mononuclear cells (PBMCs). The receptor's source is a man younger than 30 with type 2 diabetes.

In nucleotide form, the sequence is TGCAGTGCTAGACGGGGGACCGCGAACACCGGGGAGCTGTTTTTT. Its translation is CSARRGTANTGELFF. The rearranged chain carries TRBV20-1 and TRBJ2-2; perhaps TRBD2 is the D gene, with 6 bases matching. Including the terminal cysteine and phenylalanine, the CDR3 comprises 15 residues. Only the CDR3 DNA is retained, 45 bases long and in frame from the first base. A distance of 10 bases separates the germline ends of V and J, which lose 2 bases and 0 bases respectively. CDR1 and CDR2 are drawn from the germline V gene (reference sequence): DFQATT, SNEGSKA.